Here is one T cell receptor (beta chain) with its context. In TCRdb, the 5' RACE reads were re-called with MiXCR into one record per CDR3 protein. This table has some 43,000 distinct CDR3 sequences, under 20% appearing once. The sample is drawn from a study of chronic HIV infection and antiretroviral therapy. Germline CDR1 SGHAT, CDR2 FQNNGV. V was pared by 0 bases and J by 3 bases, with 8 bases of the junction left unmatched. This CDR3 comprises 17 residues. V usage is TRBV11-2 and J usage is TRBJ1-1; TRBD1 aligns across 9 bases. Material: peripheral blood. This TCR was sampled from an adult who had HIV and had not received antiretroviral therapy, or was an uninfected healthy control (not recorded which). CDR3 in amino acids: CASSLEPGQGPYTEAFF. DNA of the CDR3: TGTGCCAGCAGCTTAGAGCCCGGACAGGGGCCCTACACTGAAGCTTTCTTT.